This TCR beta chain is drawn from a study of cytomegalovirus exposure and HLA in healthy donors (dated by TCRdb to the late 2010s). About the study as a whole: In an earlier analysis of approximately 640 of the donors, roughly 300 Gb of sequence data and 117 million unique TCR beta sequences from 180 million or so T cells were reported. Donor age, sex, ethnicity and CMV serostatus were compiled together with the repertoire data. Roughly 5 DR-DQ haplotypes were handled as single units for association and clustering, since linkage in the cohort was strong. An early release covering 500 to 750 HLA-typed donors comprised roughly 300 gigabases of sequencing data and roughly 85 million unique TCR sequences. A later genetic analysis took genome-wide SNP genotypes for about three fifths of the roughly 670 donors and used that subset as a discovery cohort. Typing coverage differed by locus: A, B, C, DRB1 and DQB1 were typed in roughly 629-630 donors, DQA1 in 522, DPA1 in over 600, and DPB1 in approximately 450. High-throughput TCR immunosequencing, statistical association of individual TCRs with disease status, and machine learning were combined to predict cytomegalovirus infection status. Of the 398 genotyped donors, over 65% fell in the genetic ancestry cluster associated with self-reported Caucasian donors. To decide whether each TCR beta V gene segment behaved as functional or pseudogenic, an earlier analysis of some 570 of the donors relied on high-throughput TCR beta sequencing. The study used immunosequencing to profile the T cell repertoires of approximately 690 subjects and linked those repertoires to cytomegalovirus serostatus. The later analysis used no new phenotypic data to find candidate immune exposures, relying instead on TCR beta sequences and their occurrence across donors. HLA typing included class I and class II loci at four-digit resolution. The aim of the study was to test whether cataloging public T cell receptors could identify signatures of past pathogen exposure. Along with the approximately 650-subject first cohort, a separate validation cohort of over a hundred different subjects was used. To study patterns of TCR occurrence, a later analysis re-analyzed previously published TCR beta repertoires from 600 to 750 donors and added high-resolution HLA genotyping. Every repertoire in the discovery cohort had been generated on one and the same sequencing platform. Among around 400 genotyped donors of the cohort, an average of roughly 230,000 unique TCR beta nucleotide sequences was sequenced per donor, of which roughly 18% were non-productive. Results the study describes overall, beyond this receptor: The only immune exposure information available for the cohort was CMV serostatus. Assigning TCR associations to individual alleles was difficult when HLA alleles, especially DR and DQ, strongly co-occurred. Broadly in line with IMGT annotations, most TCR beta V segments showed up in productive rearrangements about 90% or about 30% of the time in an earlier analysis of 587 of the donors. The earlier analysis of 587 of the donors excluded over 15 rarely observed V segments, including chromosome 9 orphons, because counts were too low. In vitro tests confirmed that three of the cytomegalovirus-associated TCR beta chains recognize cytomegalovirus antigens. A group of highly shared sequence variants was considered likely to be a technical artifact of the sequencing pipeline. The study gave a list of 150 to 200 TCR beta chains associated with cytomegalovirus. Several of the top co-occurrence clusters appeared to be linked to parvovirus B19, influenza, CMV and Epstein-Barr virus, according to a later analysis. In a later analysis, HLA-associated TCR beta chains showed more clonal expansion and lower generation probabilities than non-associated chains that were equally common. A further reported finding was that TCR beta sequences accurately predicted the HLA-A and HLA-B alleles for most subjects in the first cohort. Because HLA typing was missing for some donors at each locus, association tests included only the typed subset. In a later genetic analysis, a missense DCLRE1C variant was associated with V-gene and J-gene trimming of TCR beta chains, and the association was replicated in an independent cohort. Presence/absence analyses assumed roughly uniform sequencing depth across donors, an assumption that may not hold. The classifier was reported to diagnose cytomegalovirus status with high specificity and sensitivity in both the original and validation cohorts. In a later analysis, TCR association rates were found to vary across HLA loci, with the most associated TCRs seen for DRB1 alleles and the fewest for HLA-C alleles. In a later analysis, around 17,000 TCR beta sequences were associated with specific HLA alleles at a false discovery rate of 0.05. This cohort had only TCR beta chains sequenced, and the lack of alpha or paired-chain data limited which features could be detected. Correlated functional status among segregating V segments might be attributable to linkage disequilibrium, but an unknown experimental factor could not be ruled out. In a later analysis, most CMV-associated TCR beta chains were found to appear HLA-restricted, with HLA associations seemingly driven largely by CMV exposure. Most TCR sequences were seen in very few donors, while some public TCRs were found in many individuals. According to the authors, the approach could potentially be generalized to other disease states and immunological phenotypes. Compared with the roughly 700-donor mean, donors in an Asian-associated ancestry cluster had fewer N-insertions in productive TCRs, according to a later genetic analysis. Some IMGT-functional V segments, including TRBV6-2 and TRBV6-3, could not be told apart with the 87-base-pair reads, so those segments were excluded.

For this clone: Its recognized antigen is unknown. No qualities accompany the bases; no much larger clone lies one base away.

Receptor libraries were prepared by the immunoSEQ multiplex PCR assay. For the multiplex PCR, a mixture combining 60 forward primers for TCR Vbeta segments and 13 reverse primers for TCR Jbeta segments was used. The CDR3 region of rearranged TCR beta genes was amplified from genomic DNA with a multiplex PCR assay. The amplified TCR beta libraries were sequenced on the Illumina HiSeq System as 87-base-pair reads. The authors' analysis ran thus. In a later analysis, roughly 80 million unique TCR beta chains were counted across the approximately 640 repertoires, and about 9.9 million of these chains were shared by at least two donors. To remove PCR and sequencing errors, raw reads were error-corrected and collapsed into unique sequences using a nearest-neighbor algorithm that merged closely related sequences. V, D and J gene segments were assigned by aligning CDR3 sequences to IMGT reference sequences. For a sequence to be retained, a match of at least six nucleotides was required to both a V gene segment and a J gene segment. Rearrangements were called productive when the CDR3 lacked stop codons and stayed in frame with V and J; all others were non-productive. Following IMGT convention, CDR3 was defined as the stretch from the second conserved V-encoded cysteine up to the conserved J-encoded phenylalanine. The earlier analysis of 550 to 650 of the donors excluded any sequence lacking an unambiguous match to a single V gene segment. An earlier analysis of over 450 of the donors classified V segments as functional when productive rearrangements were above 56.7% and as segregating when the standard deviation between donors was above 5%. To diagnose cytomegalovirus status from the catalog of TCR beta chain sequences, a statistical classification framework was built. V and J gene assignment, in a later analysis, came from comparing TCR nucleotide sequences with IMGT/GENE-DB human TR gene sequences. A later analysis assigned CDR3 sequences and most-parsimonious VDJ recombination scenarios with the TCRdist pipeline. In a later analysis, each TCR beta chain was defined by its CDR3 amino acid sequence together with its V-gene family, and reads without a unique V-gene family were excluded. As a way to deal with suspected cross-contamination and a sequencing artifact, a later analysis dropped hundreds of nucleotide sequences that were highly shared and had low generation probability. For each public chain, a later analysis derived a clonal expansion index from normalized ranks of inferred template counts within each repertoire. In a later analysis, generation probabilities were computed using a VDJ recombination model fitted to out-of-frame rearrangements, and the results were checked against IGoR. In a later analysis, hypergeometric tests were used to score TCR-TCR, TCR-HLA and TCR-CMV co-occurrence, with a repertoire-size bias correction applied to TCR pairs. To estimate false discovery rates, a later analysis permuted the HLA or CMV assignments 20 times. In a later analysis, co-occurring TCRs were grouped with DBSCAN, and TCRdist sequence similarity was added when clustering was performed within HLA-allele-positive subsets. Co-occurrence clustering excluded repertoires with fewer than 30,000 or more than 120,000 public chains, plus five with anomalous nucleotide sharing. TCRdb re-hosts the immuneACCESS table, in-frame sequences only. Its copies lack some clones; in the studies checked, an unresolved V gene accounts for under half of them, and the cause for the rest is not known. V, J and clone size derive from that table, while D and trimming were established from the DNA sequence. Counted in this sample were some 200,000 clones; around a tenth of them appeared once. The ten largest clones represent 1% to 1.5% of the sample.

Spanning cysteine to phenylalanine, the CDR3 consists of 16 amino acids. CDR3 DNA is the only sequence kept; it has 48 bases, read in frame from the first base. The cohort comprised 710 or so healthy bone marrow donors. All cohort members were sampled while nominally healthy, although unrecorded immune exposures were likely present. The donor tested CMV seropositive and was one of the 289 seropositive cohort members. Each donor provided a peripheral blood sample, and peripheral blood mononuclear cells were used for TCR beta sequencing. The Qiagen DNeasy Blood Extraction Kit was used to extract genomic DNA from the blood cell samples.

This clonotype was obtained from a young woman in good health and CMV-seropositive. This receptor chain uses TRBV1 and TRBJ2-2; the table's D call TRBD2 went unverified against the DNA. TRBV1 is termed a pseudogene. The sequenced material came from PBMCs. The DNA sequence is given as TGCACCAGCAGCCCGGAGGGATGGGAGGGCCCCGGGGAGCTGTTTTTT. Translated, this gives CTSSPEGWEGPGELFF.